Listed below are T cell receptor beta chains from one sample, sequenced in a study of T cells in Graves' hyperthyroidism and ophthalmopathy. TCRdb fed the multiplex PCR reads into MiXCR, producing one record per CDR3 protein. The profile shows approximately 740,000 distinct CDR3 sequences, around 15% of them singletons. The sequenced sample consisted of blood. These receptors originate from a woman under 30 with Graves' hyperthyroidism. Each CDR3 is given with its conserved first and last residue. The D gene is left open where the match is weak. Size values are once, few and many counts, or a class for expanded clones, and some rows have none.

TRBD1 | NA | TRBJ2-1 | TRBV7-9 | CASSFWTGGNYNEQFF | TGTGCCAGCAGCTTCTGGACAGGGGGGAACTACAATGAGCAGTTCTTC
NA | many | TRBJ1-1 | TRBV15 | CATSRDRVVLEAFF | TGTGCCACCAGCAGAGATAGGGTCGTGCTTGAAGCTTTCTTT
TRBD2 | few | TRBJ2-1 | TRBV4-1 | CASSRATGTSEYNEQFF | TGCGCCAGCAGCCGAGCGACCGGGACTAGCGAATACAATGAGCAGTTCTTC
TRBD2 | many | TRBJ2-5 | TRBV13 | CASSSTPAGRETQYF | TGTGCCAGCAGCTCAACCCCAGCGGGACGAGAGACCCAGTACTTC
TRBD1 | many | TRBJ1-2 | TRBV2 | CASRTPGQGPNYGYTF | TGTGCCAGCAGGACTCCGGGACAGGGCCCCAACTATGGCTACACCTTC
NA | many | TRBJ2-7 | TRBV11-2 | CASSLEFDRPLYEQYF | TGTGCCAGCAGCTTAGAGTTCGACAGACCTCTCTACGAGCAGTACTTC
NA | NA | TRBJ2-7 | TRBV10-3 | CAISDGTGSYEQYF | TGTGCCATCAGTGACGGGACCGGGTCCTACGAGCAGTACTTC
TRBD1 | few | TRBJ2-7 | TRBV19 | CASSIAWTGNYEQYF | TGTGCCAGTAGTATAGCCTGGACAGGGAACTACGAGCAGTACTTC
NA | many | TRBJ1-2 | TRBV6-1 | CASSLPGAAYGYTF | TGTGCCAGCAGCCTGCCTGGGGCGGCCTATGGCTACACCTTC
NA | many | TRBJ1-2 | TRBV7-8 | CASSRIFGVNTNYGYTF | TGTGCCAGCAGTCGAATTTTCGGGGTTAATACTAACTATGGCTACACCTTC
TRBD2 | NA | TRBJ2-2 | TRBV7-3 | CASSPRREPGELFF | TGTGCCAGCAGCCCCCGGCGGGAGCCCGGGGAGCTGTTTTTT
NA | many | TRBJ2-7 | TRBV13 | CASSASRGYEQYF | TGTGCCAGCAGCGCCTCGAGGGGCTACGAGCAGTACTTC
NA | many | TRBJ1-5 | TRBV6-2/TRBV6-3 | CASSYSGVQPQHF | TGTGCCAGCAGTTACTCAGGGGTCCAGCCCCAGCATTTT
TRBD1 | NA | TRBJ2-7 | TRBV4-1 | CASSPRDRVRGSSYEQYF | TGCGCCAGCAGCCCGAGGGACAGGGTTCGGGGAAGCTCCTACGAGCAGTACTTC
NA | few | TRBJ2-1 | TRBV12-3/TRBV12-4 | CASSPGTKRNEQFF | TGTGCCAGCAGTCCAGGGACCAAAAGAAATGAGCAGTTCTTC
TRBD1 | NA | TRBJ2-6 | TRBV12-5 | CASGLIPGTGSGANVLTF | TGTGCTAGTGGTTTGATCCCGGGGACAGGTTCCGGGGCCAACGTCCTGACTTTC
TRBD2 | many | TRBJ2-1 | TRBV2 | CASSELPSGSYNEQFF | TGTGCCAGCAGTGAACTCCCTAGCGGATCCTACAATGAGCAGTTCTTC
NA | NA | TRBJ1-1 | TRBV4-1 | CASSQDGALGDTEAFF | TGCGCCAGCAGCCAAGATGGGGCCCTGGGGGACACTGAAGCTTTCTTT
TRBD1 | NA | TRBJ1-1 | TRBV20-1 | CSASYPQGAEASF | TGCAGTGCTAGTTACCCACAGGGGGCTGAAGCTTCCTTT
NA | few | TRBJ1-2 | TRBV7-9 | CASSLELGSSYGYTF | TGTGCCAGCAGCTTAGAGCTAGGGTCATCCTATGGCTACACCTTC
NA | few | TRBJ2-7 | TRBV5-1 | CASSVQENYKQYF | TGCGCCAGCAGCGTACAGGAAAACTACAAGCAGTACTTC
NA | NA | TRBJ2-7 | TRBV7-9 | CASSGVAETYEQYF | TGTGCCAGCAGCGGAGTAGCGGAGACTTACGAGCAGTACTTC
TRBD2 | many | TRBJ2-1 | TRBV2 | CASRPPAGTSPYNEQFF | TGTGCCAGCAGGCCTCCTGCCGGGACTAGCCCCTACAATGAGCAGTTCTTC
NA | once | TRBJ2-1 | TRBV5-1 | CASSPQGPYNEQFF | TGCGCCAGCAGTCCACAGGGTCCCTACAATGAGCAGTTCTTC
NA | NA | TRBJ1-1 | TRBV19 | CASSSTGSPEAFF | TGTGCCAGTAGTAGTACAGGGAGCCCTGAAGCTTTCTTT
NA | many | TRBJ1-2 | TRBV20-1 | CSAVPIMGHGYTF | TGCAGTGCTGTCCCTATTATGGGACATGGCTACACCTTC
NA | NA | TRBJ2-2 | TRBV5-1 | CATGTANTGELFF | TGCGCCACCGGGACGGCTAACACCGGGGAGCTGTTTTTT
TRBD2 | NA | TRBJ2-1 | TRBV7-9 | CASSLKWGLANNEQFF | TGTGCCAGCAGCTTAAAATGGGGACTAGCGAACAATGAGCAGTTCTTC
NA | many | TRBJ1-1 | TRBV27 | CASSPHRVGTEAFF | TGTGCCAGCAGTCCCCACAGGGTCGGGACTGAAGCTTTCTTT
NA | once | TRBJ1-4 | TRBV7-9 | CASRFPGGHEKLFF | TGTGCCAGCAGGTTCCCCGGGGGCCACGAAAAACTGTTTTTT
TRBD1 | many | TRBJ2-3 | TRBV20-1 | CSANAPWTGASTDTQYF | TGCAGTGCAAACGCCCCCTGGACAGGGGCTAGCACAGATACGCAGTATTTT
NA | many | TRBJ1-1 | TRBV28 | CASSLSSVTEAFF | TGTGCCAGCAGTTTAAGTTCTGTCACTGAAGCTTTCTTT
NA | NA | TRBJ1-4 | TRBV4-1 | CASSQILGSAEKLFF | TGCGCCAGCAGCCAGATCTTAGGGAGCGCGGAAAAACTGTTTTTT
TRBD1 | NA | TRBJ1-6 | TRBV7-9 | CASSTGTGNYAPLHF | TGTGCCAGCAGCACCGGGACAGGGAATTACGCGCCCCTCCACTTT
TRBD1 | NA | TRBJ2-3 | TRBV9 | CASSVEGQTDTQYF | TGTGCCAGCAGCGTAGAGGGACAGACAGATACGCAGTATTTT
TRBD1 | NA | TRBJ1-2 | TRBV7-9 | CASSLAKPGDRSIYGYTF | TGTGCCAGCAGCTTAGCAAAGCCGGGGGACAGGTCGATCTATGGCTACACCTTC
TRBD1 | many | TRBJ1-1 | TRBV5-1 | CASSQAGTGGPEAFF | TGCGCCAGCAGCCAGGCCGGGACAGGGGGCCCTGAAGCTTTCTTT
TRBD2 | NA | TRBJ2-1 | TRBV19 | CASTEAYVAGVNEQFF | TGTGCCAGCACCGAAGCCTATGTAGCGGGGGTCAATGAGCAGTTCTTC
NA | many | TRBJ2-1 | TRBV6-2/TRBV6-3 | CASSPNPLAYNEQFF | TGTGCCAGCAGCCCAAATCCTCTCGCCTACAATGAGCAGTTCTTC
NA | few | TRBJ2-2 | TRBV3-1 | CASSQVGGGVGELFF | TGTGCCAGCAGCCAAGTTGGAGGGGGTGTCGGGGAGCTGTTTTTT
NA | NA | TRBJ2-7 | TRBV6-6 | CASSYPHYEQYF | TGTGCCAGCAGTTACCCTCACTACGAGCAGTACTTC
NA | NA | TRBJ2-3 | TRBV11-2 | CASSPQITDTQYF | TGTGCCAGCAGCCCTCAGATAACAGATACGCAGTATTTT
TRBD1 | few | TRBJ1-6 | TRBV5-1 | CASSTTGGTGRSPLHF | TGCGCCAGCAGCACCACAGGTGGGACAGGACGCTCACCCCTCCACTTT
NA | many | TRBJ2-1 | TRBV7-9 | CASSFPGAYEQFF | TGTGCCAGCAGCTTTCCGGGGGCCTATGAGCAGTTCTTC
NA | many | TRBJ2-2 | TRBV12-3/TRBV12-4 | CASTVWGATNTGELFF | TGTGCCAGCACAGTATGGGGGGCGACGAACACCGGGGAGCTGTTTTTT
NA | many | TRBJ1-1 | TRBV24-1 | CATSEGTEAFF | TGTGCCACCAGTGAAGGGACTGAAGCTTTCTTT
NA | NA | TRBJ2-7 | TRBV20-1 | CSARGGASSYEQYF | TGCAGTGCTAGAGGGGGCGCGAGCTCCTACGAGCAGTACTTC
NA | many | TRBJ1-6 | TRBV25-1 | CASSEYGYNSPLHF | TGTGCCAGCAGTGAATACGGCTATAATTCACCCCTCCACTTT
TRBD2 | few | TRBJ2-1 | TRBV7-9 | CASSLGLLAGSTYNEQFF | TGTGCCAGCAGCTTAGGGTTACTAGCGGGGAGCACCTACAATGAGCAGTTCTTC
TRBD1 | few | TRBJ2-7 | TRBV11-2 | CASSFTLTGGYEQYF | TGTGCCAGCAGCTTCACCCTGACAGGGGGCTACGAGCAGTACTTC
NA | many | TRBJ2-7 | TRBV3-1 | CASSPQGGPYEQYF | TGTGCCAGCAGCCCCCAGGGGGGGCCCTACGAGCAGTACTTC
NA | many | TRBJ2-5 | TRBV12-3/TRBV12-4 | CASSLAGKPAQYF | TGTGCCAGCAGTTTAGCGGGGAAGCCGGCCCAGTACTTC
TRBD1 | many | TRBJ2-3 | TRBV7-2 | CASRLKTGLDTQYF | TGTGCCAGCAGGCTCAAGACAGGGCTAGATACGCAGTATTTT
TRBD2 | NA | TRBJ2-1 | TRBV4-1 | CASSLPSGVYNEQFF | TGCGCCAGCAGCCTACCTAGCGGGGTCTACAATGAGCAGTTCTTC
NA | few | TRBJ2-1 | TRBV12-3/TRBV12-4 | CASSYLGRGFNEQFF | TGTGCCAGCAGTTACCTGGGGAGGGGGTTCAATGAGCAGTTCTTC
TRBD1 | many | TRBJ1-4 | TRBV18 | CASSSGDSLQLFF | TGTGCCAGCTCATCGGGGGACAGTCTTCAACTGTTTTTT